This TCR beta chain originates from a study of blood T cell repertoires in COVID-19. Participants were aged roughly 18 to 89 years from approximately 24 US areas. Cohort assignment relied on participant-reported clinical history. There are 18 residues in the CDR3. Germline assignment: CDR1 LGHNA and CDR2 YSLEER. Losses at the gene ends were 0 bases for V and 0 bases for J; bases not matched to a gene: 3. Authors' processing steps: Amplification from reference gene primers served as the basis for estimated nucleated cell counts. Method: immunoSEQ multiplex PCR; TCRdb's copy keeps in-frame clones and lacks some. V, J and clone size reflect that table, while D and trimming were determined from the DNA. This sample carries around 180,000 clones, less than 85% of them seen once, and the ten largest clones take around 12%.

Sequenced sample: PBMCs or T cells enriched from blood (not recorded which). V and J are TRBV4-3 and TRBJ2-2; 11 bases fit TRBD2. This clonotype was obtained from a man aged 45-60 years who had recovered from COVID-19. This CDR3 is CASSQELAGGPNTGELFF. Here the CDR3 DNA reads TGCGCCAGCAGCCAAGAGCTAGCGGGGGGCCCGAACACCGGGGAGCTGTTTTTT.